This TCR beta chain was captured in a study of spatial heterogeneity in lung cancer. Each CDR3 protein gets one entry after TCRdb re-called the 5' RACE reads with MiXCR. The sample includes fewer than 15,000 distinct CDR3 sequences, more than 5% seen only once; the top ten take roughly 11%. Documented time point: sample taken at primary tumor resection. Concerning this clonotype itself: Its antigen is not identified. With the library built for alpha chains, this beta chain is off target and its frequency is not meaningful.

Study outcomes and limitations: Counts of expanded alpha and beta TCRs within tumors tracked the tumor nonsynonymous mutation count.

This specimen consisted of lung tumor tissue, obtained at surgery. The origin of this receptor is a female donor with early-stage non-small cell lung cancer.

The CDR3 here is CASSRTTGGMYNEQFF. CDR3 bases: TGTGCCAGCAGTCGAACTACAGGGGGCATGTACAATGAGCAGTTCTTC. V is TRBV28 and J is TRBJ2-1; 9 positions agree with TRBD1. Per the germline V gene, CDR1 is MDHEN and CDR2 is SYDVKM. The CDR3 length is 16 residues. The J segment lost 4 bases and the V segment lost 5 bases, leaving 9 bases of the junction unmatched.